This T cell receptor beta chain was sequenced for a study of blood T cell repertoires in COVID-19. Each participant's cohort was designated according to participant-reported clinical history. Recovered status applied to Cohort 3 donors who had two consecutive negative PCRs. It also applied to those with clearance or with symptom resolution. V was clipped by 3 bases and J by 6 bases; unmatched bases: 14. The germline CDR1 and CDR2 sequences are SGDLS and YYNGEE. The CDR3 loop spans 19 amino acids. The repertoire was sequenced with immunoSEQ multiplex PCR; TCRdb's copy has only in-frame clones and lacks some. The sample has over 200,000 clones, about 85% seen once.

The clonotype was recovered from a man in his forties who had recovered from COVID-19. Input material: PBMCs or T cells enriched from blood (not recorded which). The chain carries TRBV9 and TRBJ2-1; 14 bases fit TRBD2. The CDR3 spells CASSARKGTSGSLVNEQFF. The CDR3 DNA sequence: TGTGCCAGCAGCGCCAGAAAAGGGACTAGCGGGAGTCTAGTCAATGAGCAGTTCTTC.